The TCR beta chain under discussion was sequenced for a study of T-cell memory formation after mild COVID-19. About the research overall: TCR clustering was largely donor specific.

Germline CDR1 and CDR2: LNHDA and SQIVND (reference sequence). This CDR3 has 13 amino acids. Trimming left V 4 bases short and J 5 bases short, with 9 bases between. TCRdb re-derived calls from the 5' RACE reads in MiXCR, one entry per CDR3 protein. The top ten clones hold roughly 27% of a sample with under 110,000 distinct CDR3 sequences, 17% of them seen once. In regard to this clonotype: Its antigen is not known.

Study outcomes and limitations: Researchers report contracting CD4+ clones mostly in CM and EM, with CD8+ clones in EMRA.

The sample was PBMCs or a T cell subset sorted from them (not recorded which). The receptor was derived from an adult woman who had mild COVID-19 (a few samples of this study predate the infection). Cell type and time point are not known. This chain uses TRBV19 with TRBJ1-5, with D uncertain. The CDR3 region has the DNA TGTGCCAGTAGTAGGAGGCCCGATCAGCCCCAGCATTTT. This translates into CASSRRPDQPQHF.